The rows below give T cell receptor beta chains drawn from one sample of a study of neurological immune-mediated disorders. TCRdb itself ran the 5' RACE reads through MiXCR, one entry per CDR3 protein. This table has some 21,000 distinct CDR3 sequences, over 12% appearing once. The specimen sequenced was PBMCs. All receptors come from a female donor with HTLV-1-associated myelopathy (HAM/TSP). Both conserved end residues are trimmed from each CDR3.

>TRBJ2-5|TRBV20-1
SARVDGLETQY
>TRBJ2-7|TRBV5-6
ASSSGQGVREY
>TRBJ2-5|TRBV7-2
ASSSPGSAYRETQY
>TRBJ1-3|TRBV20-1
SARGSGNTIY
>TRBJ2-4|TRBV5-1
ASSLLTGKNIQY
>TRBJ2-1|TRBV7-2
ASSINEQF
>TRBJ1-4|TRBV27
ANSPTAWPNEKLF
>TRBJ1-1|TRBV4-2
ASSQEGGFRRMNTEAF
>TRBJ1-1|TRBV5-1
AARQGMNTEAF
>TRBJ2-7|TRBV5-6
ASSSKYGTGVRYEQY
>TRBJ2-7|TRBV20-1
SARDLGPATYEQY
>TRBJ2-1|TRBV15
ATSRVRGGYNEQF
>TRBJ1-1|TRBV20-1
SARDRQGAWAF
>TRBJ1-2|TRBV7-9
ASSLRQEGYGYT
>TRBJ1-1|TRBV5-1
ASRLWGENTEAF
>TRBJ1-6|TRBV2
ASSGDRGENSPLH
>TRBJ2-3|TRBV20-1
SAGGSGQGPTDTQY
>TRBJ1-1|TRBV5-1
ASSLGTLNTEAF
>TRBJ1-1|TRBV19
ASSSLGQGGTEAF
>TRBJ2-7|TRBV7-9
ASIPDRGNEQY
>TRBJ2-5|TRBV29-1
SVDSAGRGAQY
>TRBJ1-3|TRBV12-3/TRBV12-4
ATKGWGQSGNTIY